The next 9 T cell receptor beta chains were all read from a single sample in a study of early T cells in non-severe SARS-CoV-2 infection. In TCRdb, the 5' RACE reads were re-called with MiXCR into one record per CDR3 protein. Among 70,000 to 95,000 distinct CDR3 sequences listed, 14% to 15% were seen once. Sequencing was done on a sample of whole blood. All receptors derive from an adult who was a healthcare worker with PCR-confirmed SARS-CoV-2 infection or an uninfected control (not recorded which).

V usage is TRBV12-3 or TRBV12-4 and J usage is TRBJ2-3; tentative D call: TRBD1 (6 bases). The CDR3 sequence is 17 residues long. V lost 0 bases and J 0 bases, leaving 13 bases between the germline ends. The CDR3 DNA is TGTGCCAGCAGTTTAGCGCGCGGACAGCTTAGCACAGATACGCAGTATTTT. This codes for CASSLARGQLSTDTQYF.

This clonotype was counted a few times. This chain joins TRBV10-2 and TRBJ2-2; no reliable D call. Germline CDR1 WSHSY, CDR2 SAAADI. The ends were cut back, 0 bases at V and 6 bases at J, with 14 bases in the middle. The CDR3 loop spans 16 amino acids. This CDR3 is CASSESFGIIAGELFF. The CDR3 region has the DNA TGCGCCAGCAGTGAGTCCTTCGGTATCATTGCCGGGGAGCTGTTTTTT.

This clonotype was seen a few times. The chain employs TRBV6-5 and TRBJ1-5; D call uncertain. The CDR3 loop spans 13 amino acids. The germline gives CDR1 MNHEY, CDR2 SVGAGI. V was cut by 5 bases and J by 5 bases, with 10 bases left in between. This CDR3 reads CASSQTVDQPQHF. DNA of the CDR3: TGTGCCAGCAGTCAGACGGTGGATCAGCCCCAGCATTTT.

This clonotype was observed at least ten times. The chain has TRBV7-6 and TRBJ1-4, with TRBD1 matching 9 bases. This CDR3 is built from 15 residues. With 5 bases clipped from V and 8 bases from J, the junction kept 9 bases outside the gene matches. Germline V lookup: CDR1 SGHVS, CDR2 FNYEAQ. The CDR3 spells CASSQPGTGQEKLFF. In DNA form, the CDR3 reads TGTGCCAGCAGCCAACCCGGGACAGGGCAAGAAAAACTGTTTTTT.

This clonotype was seen only a few times. J is TRBJ1-1 and V is TRBV28; no definite D call. The ends were cut back, 7 bases at V and 0 bases at J, with 6 bases in the middle. This CDR3 comprises 12 residues. CDR1 is MDHEN and CDR2 is SYDVKM in the germline V gene. The CDR3 sequence is CASNQLNTEAFF. The DNA of the CDR3 is TGTGCCAGCAACCAACTGAACACTGAAGCTTTCTTT.

This clonotype was seen more than once but under ten times. This chain connects TRBV11-1 to TRBJ2-3, with D hard to call. The V end was cut by 2 bases, the J end by 3 bases, with 6 bases between. Germline CDR1 reads SGHAT; CDR2 reads FQDESV (reference sequence). The CDR3 contains 13 residues. CDR3: CASSLRTTDTQYF. For the CDR3, the DNA is TGTGCCAGCAGCTTAAGGACGACAGATACGCAGTATTTT.

This chain uses TRBV5-4 with TRBJ2-6; either TRBD1 or TRBD2 may supply D (5 bases each). The germline V gene has CDR1 SGHNT and CDR2 YYREEE (reference sequence). V gave up 4 bases and J gave up 5 bases, with 13 bases separating them. The CDR3 consists of 15 residues. Written as DNA, the CDR3 is TGTGCCAGCAGCGACGGGGCTTGGAGGGCCAACGTCCTGACTTTC. Its translation: CASSDGAWRANVLTF.

V and J are TRBV28 and TRBJ2-1, with a weak D call TRBD1 (5 bases). This CDR3 region has 12 residues. Germline-derived CDR1 and CDR2 are MDHEN and SYDVKM. V gave up 4 bases and J gave up 13 bases, with 14 bases separating them. The CDR3 nucleotides are TGTGCCAGCAGTTCCACCTGGGGCGCCCAGTTCTTC. It is translated as CASSSTWGAQFF.

This clonotype was detected only once. The CDR3 bases are TGCAGCGTTGGCCCGGGCAAACCCGCAGATACGCAGTATTTT. This encodes CSVGPGKPADTQYF. The chain recombines TRBV29-1 with TRBJ2-3; D gene unclear. Trimming removed 4 bases from V and 4 bases from J, with 15 bases in between. Germline lookup yields CDR1 SQVTM and CDR2 ANQGSEA. This CDR3 region has 14 residues.